These 31 T cell receptor beta chains were sequenced from one sample in a study of shared clonotypes between healthy human individuals. The data were produced by immunoSEQ multiplex PCR, yet TCRdb's version contains in-frame clones alone and is incomplete. Of a few million clones in the sample, more than 85% were seen once. Sequencing was performed on naive CD4+ T cells from PBMCs. Specified subset: CD45RA+ positively selected. The source is a man aged 18 to 30 in good health. Some clones in this sample may be carry-over from other donors' samples.

This chain joins TRBV4-1 and TRBJ1-4, with TRBD1 identical over 7 bases. Per the germline V gene, CDR1 is MGHRA and CDR2 is YSYEKL. The V and J ends lost 0 bases and 5 bases, in that order; junction bases with no gene match: 6. CDR3 length: 16 amino acids. Written as DNA, the CDR3 is TGCGCCAGCAGCCAAGACGACAGGGTCGGCAATGAAAAACTGTTTTTT. It encodes CASSQDDRVGNEKLFF.

V gene TRBV2 combines with J gene TRBJ1-5; no firm D call. This CDR3 has 14 residues. The V gene's germline CDR1 is SNHLY and CDR2 FYNNEI. V was trimmed by 6 bases and J by 2 bases, leaving 11 bases between them. CDR3 protein: CASSVTRGNQPQHF. CDR3 nucleotides: TGTGCCAGCAGCGTGACGCGGGGCAATCAGCCCCAGCATTTT.

The chain links TRBV2 to TRBJ2-6; 7 bases map to TRBD1. The V and J ends lost 4 bases and 2 bases, in that order; junction bases with no gene match: 8. This CDR3 comprises 17 residues. Germline CDR1 is SNHLY and CDR2 is FYNNEI. This CDR3 reads CASSARGSLAGANVLTF. CDR3 DNA sequence: TGTGCCAGCAGTGCCAGGGGGTCCCTCGCTGGGGCCAACGTCCTGACTTTC.

The chain joins TRBV9 to TRBJ1-2; 7 nucleotides align to TRBD1. V shed 3 bases and J 5 bases; nucleotides not matched to a gene: 13. The CDR3 covers 16 residues. Per germline, CDR1 SGDLS and CDR2 YYNGEE. The CDR3 nucleotides read TGTGCCAGCAGCGCCGCGATGGGACAGTCCTTTTATGGCTACACCTTC. Amino acid sequence: CASSAAMGQSFYGYTF. Using reference TRBV9 and TRBJ1-2 for the parts outside the CDR3, the full variable domain is DSGVTQTPKHLITATGQRVTLRCSPRSGDLSVYWYQQSLDQGLQFLIQYYNGEERAKGNILERFSAQQFPDLHSELNLSSLELGDSALYFCASSAAMGQSFYGYTFGSGTRLTVV.

The chain employs TRBV7-9 and TRBJ2-3, with TRBD2 matching over 8 bases. Germline CDR1 SEHNR, CDR2 FQNEAQ (reference sequence). J gave up 0 bases and V 5 bases, and 4 bases lay outside the gene matches. This CDR3 contains 15 residues. CDR3 in DNA: TGTGCCAGCAGCCAAGGACTAGCTAGCACAGATACGCAGTATTTT. This codes for CASSQGLASTDTQYF.

This clone showed up just once. V gene TRBV5-1 combines with J gene TRBJ2-3, with 9 bases lining up with TRBD1. Per the germline V gene, CDR1 is SGHRS and CDR2 is YFSETQ. The CDR3 sequence is 14 residues long. The junction had 3 bases not matched to a gene; V was cut back by 3 bases and J by 4 bases. The CDR3 is CASSSGTGSDTQYF. The CDR3 DNA reads TGCGCCAGCAGCTCCGGGACAGGGTCAGATACGCAGTATTTT. Looking up the rest from reference TRBV5-1 and TRBJ2-3 gives the full variable domain: KAGVTQTPRYLIKTRGQQVTLSCSPISGHRSVSWYQQTPGQGLQFLFEYFSETQRNKGNFPGRFSGRQFSNSRSEMNVSTLELGDSALYLCASSSGTGSDTQYFGPGTRLTVL.

The chain combines TRBV28 with TRBJ2-7; 11 bases match TRBD1. The CDR3 length is 15 residues. V shed 6 bases, J shed 5 bases, and the junction held 9 bases outside the gene matches. Germline V gene lookup returns CDR1 MDHEN and CDR2 SYDVKM. The CDR3 region is CASRPIRDRGDEQYF. CDR3 nucleotide sequence: TGTGCCAGCAGACCGATCCGGGACAGGGGGGACGAGCAGTACTTC.

The genes are TRBV6-1 and TRBJ2-7; possibly TRBD1 or TRBD2 for D (5 bases each). CDR3 size: 15 residues. Germline loops: CDR1 MNHNS, CDR2 SASEGT. The ends were cut back, 6 bases at V and 3 bases at J, with 18 bases in the middle. As DNA, the CDR3 is TGTGCCAGCAGGAGGGCCCTCCGAGGGGTCTACGAGCAGTACTTC. Its translation is CASRRALRGVYEQYF.

The chain uses TRBV7-2 and TRBJ1-1, with TRBD1 as a possible D gene (6 bases). V lost 4 bases, J lost 5 bases, and 20 bases lay in between. Germline lookup yields CDR1 SGHTA and CDR2 FQGNSA. CDR3 length: 16 residues. The CDR3 DNA is TGTGCCAGCAGCTCTTCCCTAAGTCAGGGGTTAACTGAAGCTTTCTTT. The encoded protein is CASSSSLSQGLTEAFF.

This clone occurred once. The chain links TRBV5-4 to TRBJ2-7; D possibly corresponds to TRBD1 (6 bases). This CDR3 contains 17 residues. CDR1 is SGHNT and CDR2 is YYREEE in the germline V gene (reference sequence). V was clipped by 4 bases and J by 0 bases, with 20 bases between them. The CDR3: CASSPRPTGGTSYEQYF. CDR3 DNA sequence: TGTGCCAGCAGCCCTCGTCCGACAGGCGGCACCTCCTACGAGCAGTACTTC.

This clone has just a few counts. The chain recombines TRBV29-1 with TRBJ1-2; D not resolved. Per the germline V gene, CDR1 is SQVTM and CDR2 is ANQGSEA. The V end lost 3 bases, the J end lost 2 bases, and 7 bases lay between the germline ends. The CDR3 is 12 amino acids. The CDR3 DNA reads as TGCAGCGTTGATTCTCCGAACTATGGCTACACCTTC. The encoded protein is CSVDSPNYGYTF. The full variable domain, in which reference TRBV29-1 and TRBJ1-2 provide the parts outside the CDR3, is SAVISQKPSRDICQRGTSLTIQCQVDSQVTMMFWYRQQPGQSLTLIATANQGSEATYESGFVIDKFPISRPNLTFSTLTVSNMSPEDSSIYLCSVDSPNYGYTFGSGTRLTVV.

J is TRBJ1-3 and V is TRBV5-6; perhaps TRBD1 as D (6 bases). This CDR3 is built from 15 residues. Trimming pared 7 bases from V and 0 bases from J, leaving 14 bases between. Germline V lookup: CDR1 SGHDT, CDR2 YYEEEE. In DNA, the CDR3 is TGTGCCAGCTCGAGGGGGAGCCACTCTGGAAACACCATATATTTT. This translates into CASSRGSHSGNTIYF.

The genes are TRBV5-4 and TRBJ1-2, with D perhaps TRBD1 (6 bases). V lost 0 bases and J 4 bases, leaving 22 bases between the germline ends. CDR1 and CDR2 from the germline V gene are SGHNT and YYREEE (reference sequence). This CDR3 comprises 18 residues. CDR3 in amino acids: CASSLELGGQGHSYGYTF. The CDR3 DNA sequence: TGTGCCAGCAGCTTGGAGCTCGGCGGGCAGGGGCATAGCTATGGCTACACCTTC.

The rearrangement joins TRBV28 to TRBJ2-2; no reliable D call. Germline V lookup: CDR1 MDHEN, CDR2 SYDVKM. The CDR3 loop spans 12 amino acids. V lost 8 bases and J lost 5, with 9 bases in between. CDR3 in amino acids: CASEKGTGELFF. Written as DNA, the CDR3 is TGTGCCAGCGAAAAAGGTACCGGGGAGCTGTTTTTT.

The V call is TRBV29-1, the J call TRBJ2-7; unclear D gene. V lost 4 bases, J lost 2 bases, and 15 bases lay in between. The CDR3 contains 14 residues. CDR1 and CDR2 (germline): SQVTM, ANQGSEA. In DNA, the CDR3 is TGCAGCGTTGGTGTCGTGGGGATTCCCTACGAGCAGTACTTC. As protein: CSVGVVGIPYEQYF.

The chain carries TRBV9 and TRBJ2-5, with 7 positions matching TRBD2. Per the germline V gene, CDR1 is SGDLS and CDR2 is YYNGEE. V trimming: 4 bases; J trimming: 5 bases; junction bases outside the gene matches: 14. This CDR3 region has 16 residues. The CDR3 here is CASSTRGEGGMETQYF. DNA for the CDR3: TGTGCCAGCAGCACCCGCGGGGAGGGAGGGATGGAGACCCAGTACTTC.

The chain uses TRBV25-1 and TRBJ1-2, with D possibly being TRBD1 (6 bases). The V gene's germline CDR1 is MGHDK and CDR2 SYGVNS. The V end was cut by 3 bases, the J end by 7 bases, with 15 bases between. The CDR3 is made up of 14 amino acids. This CDR3 reads CASSDRSQGRGYTF. The CDR3 coding sequence is TGTGCCAGCAGTGACCGCTCACAGGGCCGTGGCTACACCTTC.

The DNA of the CDR3 is TGTGCCAGCAGCCCCGGGAACTTACCAGGGGTGAATGAGCAGTTCTTC. Its protein product is CASSPGNLPGVNEQFF. The chain joins TRBV9 to TRBJ2-1, with D maybe TRBD1 (6 bases). From germline, CDR1 is SGDLS and CDR2 YYNGEE. Trimming took 4 bases from V and 7 from J, leaving 21 bases between them. CDR3 size: 16 residues. Together with reference TRBV9 and TRBJ2-1, the CDR3 gives the full variable domain: DSGVTQTPKHLITATGQRVTLRCSPRSGDLSVYWYQQSLDQGLQFLIQYYNGEERAKGNILERFSAQQFPDLHSELNLSSLELGDSALYFCASSPGNLPGVNEQFFGPGTRLTVL.

J is TRBJ2-3 and V is TRBV7-2, with 8 positions matching TRBD2. This CDR3 has 17 amino acids. CDR1 and CDR2 from the germline V gene are SGHTA and FQGNSA. V trimming: 1 base; J trimming: 2 bases; junction bases outside the gene matches: 8. The CDR3 reads CASSLGDSGTYTDTQYF. CDR3 sequence (DNA): TGTGCCAGCAGCTTAGGTGATAGCGGGACCTACACAGATACGCAGTATTTT.

The V gene is TRBV2, the J gene TRBJ1-1; TRBD1 matches at 8 bases. CDR1 SNHLY and CDR2 FYNNEI come from the germline V gene. There are 14 residues in the CDR3. V gave up 5 bases and J gave up 4 bases; unmatched junction bases: 6. The CDR3 sequence: CASSRGQGITEAFF. CDR3 coding DNA: TGTGCCAGCAGTCGTGGACAGGGCATCACTGAAGCTTTCTTT.

The chain has TRBV19 and TRBJ2-2, with D possibly being TRBD2 (6 bases). CDR3 size: 14 residues. The V gene's germline CDR1 is LNHDA and CDR2 SQIVND (reference sequence). V lost 7 bases, J lost 5 bases, and 14 bases lay in between. CDR3 in DNA: TGTGCCAGTATCGGGGGAGTTAATACCGGGGAGCTGTTTTTT. Translation gives CASIGGVNTGELFF.

The rearrangement uses TRBV23-1 and TRBJ2-2; 7 bases match TRBD1. TRBV23-1 carries the ORF label, with uncertain function. CDR3 length: 15 amino acids. V lost 8 bases, J lost 3 bases, and 9 bases stayed unmatched. The CDR3 DNA sequence: TGCGCCAGCTCTTTCTATGGGACAGACACCGGGGAGCTGTTTTTT. It is translated as CASSFYGTDTGELFF.

Remarks on this clone: The sample has other DNA sequences that encode this CDR3 too. The rearrangement joins TRBV27 to TRBJ2-2; D not resolved. Trimming stripped 2 bases from V and 5 bases from J, with 3 bases between. This CDR3 has 12 amino acids. Per germline, CDR1 MNHEY and CDR2 SMNVEV (reference sequence). The CDR3 DNA is TGTGCCAGCAGTTTAGGGACCGGGGAGCTGTTTTTT. Protein product: CASSLGTGELFF.

V and J are TRBV4-3 and TRBJ2-1, with D tentatively TRBD2 (6 bases). Germline V gene lookup returns CDR1 LGHNA and CDR2 YSLEER. V lost 4 bases, J lost 0 bases, and 10 bases lay in between. The CDR3 spans 15 residues. Written as DNA, the CDR3 is TGCGCCAGCAGCCCTCGACTAGTCTCCTACAATGAGCAGTTCTTC. Translated: CASSPRLVSYNEQFF.

The chain recombines TRBV5-4 with TRBJ1-1, with 7 bases identical to TRBD1. Trimming took 1 base from V and 6 from J; bases not matched to a gene: 6. CDR1 is SGHNT, CDR2 YYREEE, per germline (reference sequence). This CDR3 region has 14 residues. The CDR3 DNA follows: TGTGCCAGCAGCTTGCAGGGGGGGGTGTCTGAAGCTTTCTTT. Amino acid sequence: CASSLQGGVSEAFF.

Points on this clone: Other DNA sequences of this sample code for an identical CDR3. The gene calls are TRBV28 and TRBJ1-2; weak D call: TRBD1 (5 bases). Germline values: CDR1 MDHEN, CDR2 SYDVKM. V lost 5 bases, J lost 6 bases, and 10 bases lay in between. The CDR3 covers 12 residues. CDR3 nucleotides: TGTGCCAGCAGTGGTGGAGGGGATGGCTACACCTTC. Its translation: CASSGGGDGYTF.

The chain is built from TRBV14 and TRBJ2-1; TRBD2 matches 11 bases. The length of the CDR3 is 16 residues. V gave up 5 bases and J gave up 10 bases; unmatched junction bases: 13. CDR1 is SGHDN and CDR2 is FVKESK in the germline V gene. In DNA form, the CDR3 reads TGTGCCAGCAGCTATCCTGGGACTAGCGGACGAGCGGAGCAGTTCTTC. It translates to CASSYPGTSGRAEQFF.

CDR3 nucleotide sequence: TGTGCCAGCAGCCTTGGGGGGACTAGCGGGGCAGATACGCAGTATTTT. It is translated as CASSLGGTSGADTQYF. The V call is TRBV9, the J call TRBJ2-3; TRBD2 matches 13 bases. The germline V gene has CDR1 SGDLS and CDR2 YYNGEE. The CDR3 runs 16 residues. V gave up 4 bases and J gave up 4 bases; unmatched junction bases: 6. Based on the CDR3 plus reference TRBV9 and TRBJ2-3, the full variable domain is DSGVTQTPKHLITATGQRVTLRCSPRSGDLSVYWYQQSLDQGLQFLIQYYNGEERAKGNILERFSAQQFPDLHSELNLSSLELGDSALYFCASSLGGTSGADTQYFGPGTRLTVL.

The genes are TRBV6-6 and TRBJ2-7, with D hard to call. Germline V gives CDR1 MNHNY, CDR2 SVGAGI (reference sequence). Trimming cost V 2 bases and J 2 bases, with 7 bases left between them. The CDR3 is 13 residues long. CDR3 sequence reads: CASSYGRAYEQYF. The CDR3 DNA reads TGTGCCAGCAGTTACGGTAGGGCCTACGAGCAGTACTTC.

V is TRBV28 and J is TRBJ2-3; 8 nucleotides match TRBD2. The CDR3 loop spans 16 amino acids. J was trimmed by 4 bases and V by 7 bases; bases with no gene match: 13. CDR1 MDHEN and CDR2 SYDVKM come from the germline V gene. Written as DNA, the CDR3 is TGTGCCAGCACTCGGGAGGGGTCGATCCGGGCAGATACGCAGTATTTT. It codes for CASTREGSIRADTQYF.

The rearrangement links TRBV6-5 to TRBJ1-2, with 7 bases aligning to TRBD1. The V segment lost 8 bases and the J segment 5 bases; nucleotides outside the gene matches: 8. CDR3 length: 13 residues. CDR1 and CDR2 from the germline V gene are MNHEY and SVGAGI. The DNA for the CDR3 is TGTGCCAGCTTCAAGGGGGCAGGTTATGGCTACACCTTC. Protein: CASFKGAGYGYTF.